This T cell receptor (beta chain) stems from a study of blood T cell repertoires in COVID-19 (dated by TCRdb to about 2020). Study-level background: Samples covering the acute and convalescent phases of COVID-19 were provided by collaborators in the United States, Italy and Spain. Where HLA class I and class II types were available, the types were taken from metadata supplied by the sample provider, not from assay-based typing. The samples were drawn from the first 160 participants of the ongoing ImmuneRACE study and from 1,200 or so subjects provided by 6 global collaborators. The repertoires were released in a freely available public database meant as a resource for research on the immune response to SARS-CoV-2. The material from the prospective study consisted of cDNA or gDNA derived from T cells, B-cell-depleted T cells, or PBMCs. Subjects who had been exposed to COVID-19, were actively infected with it, or had recovered from it provided the deeply sampled blood TCRbeta repertoires that made up the dataset. Sample metadata almost always included a de-identified subject ID, COVID-19 status, age in years and sex.

Results the study describes overall, beyond this receptor: The quantity of clinical and demographic metadata differed by source and by participant and was supplied without curation.

Another Seattle source contributed samples from volunteer blood donors who had recovered from COVID-19. Whole blood was collected in K2EDTA tubes by collaborating institutions according to the institutions' own protocols. For TCRbeta analysis, collaborators shipped samples in one of three forms: frozen whole blood, isolated PBMCs, or DNA extracted from either of those sample types. TCRbeta CDR3 regions were amplified from genomic DNA using the immunoSEQ Assay, a bias-controlled multiplex PCR. The authors processed their data as follows. Nucleated cell counts per sample were estimated from amplification of reference gene primers within the assay. To quantify the absolute abundance of each unique TCRbeta CDR3 rearrangement, sequence reads were collapsed and filtered. For each sample, productive Simpson clonality was calculated as the square root of Simpson's diversity index across productive rearrangements. The immuneACCESS repertoire file appears here via TCRdb, limited to in-frame rearrangements. These files lack a portion of the clones; in checked studies, under half of the deficit traces to unresolved V genes, and the cause of the others is not known. V and J calls and clone size are copied from that table; D and trimming were computed from the DNA. Present in this sample are about 210,000 clones, roughly 84% of which were seen just once. Under 2.5% of the sample goes to the ten largest clones.

V is shortened by 0 bases, J by 4 bases, and the region joining them spans 11 bases. CDR3 length: 15 amino acids, cysteine to phenylalanine. Of all the DNA, just the CDR3 is kept, 45 bases in frame from base 1. CDR1 and CDR2 are read off the germline V gene (reference sequence) as SGHKS and YYEKEE. This clone occurred a few times. The antigen it recognizes is unknown. One base away there is no much larger clone; base qualities are not given. Recombination linked TRBV5-5 to TRBJ1-5; too little of a D gene remains to name it. What was sequenced was peripheral blood. This receptor was obtained from a man in his forties who had recovered from COVID-19. In nucleotides, the sequence is TGTGCCAGCAGCTTGGTTTGGCAGGCAAATCAGCCCCAGCATTTT. Its protein is CASSLVWQANQPQHF.